This T cell receptor (beta chain) is from a study of cytomegalovirus exposure and HLA in healthy donors (TCRdb year 2017). At the level of the whole study: According to an earlier analysis of several hundred of the donors, some 170 million T cells yielded 100 million or so unique TCR beta sequences and around 300 Gb of sequence data. About 300 gigabases of sequencing data and around 87 million unique TCR sequences were included in an early release covering roughly 700 HLA-typed donors. Of the approximately 400 genotyped donors, more than 75% were placed in the genetic ancestry cluster associated with self-reported Caucasian donors. The aim of the study was to test whether cataloging public T cell receptors could identify signatures of past pathogen exposure. The T cell repertoires of under 750 subjects were profiled by immunosequencing and related to cytomegalovirus serostatus. In addition to the first cohort of about 650 subjects, a separate validation cohort of 120 different subjects was used. To predict cytomegalovirus infection status, the study brought together high-throughput TCR immunosequencing, statistical association of individual TCRs with disease status, and machine learning. A later analysis re-analyzed previously published TCR beta repertoires from hundreds of donors and added high-resolution HLA genotyping to study TCR occurrence patterns. In the later analysis, no new phenotypic data were used to find candidate immune exposures; instead, reliance was placed on TCR beta sequences and their occurrence across donors. An earlier analysis of about 620 of the donors applied high-throughput TCR beta sequencing to assess whether each TCR beta V gene segment acted as functional or pseudogenic. Donor age, sex, ethnicity and CMV serostatus were compiled alongside the repertoire data. A later genetic analysis used genome-wide SNP genotypes for about three fifths of the 666 donors, treating that subset as a discovery cohort. Every discovery cohort repertoire had been produced on one sequencing platform. HLA typing included class I and class II loci at four-digit resolution. Typing coverage differed by locus: A, B, C, DRB1 and DQB1 were typed in roughly 620-640 donors, DQA1 in about 550, DPA1 in 606, and DPB1 in roughly 470. Because of strong linkage in the cohort, four or five DR-DQ haplotypes were treated as single units for association and clustering. Across roughly 420 genotyped donors of the cohort, an average of roughly 250,000 unique TCR beta nucleotide sequences per donor were sequenced, and approximately 19% of those sequences were non-productive. Broad study findings and their caveats: A further reported finding was that TCR beta sequences accurately predicted the HLA-A and HLA-B alleles for most subjects in the first cohort. The sequencing pipeline was judged likely to have produced a cluster of highly shared sequence variants as a technical artifact. According to a later analysis, TCR association rates differed among HLA loci, with DRB1 alleles showing the most associated TCRs and HLA-C alleles showing the fewest. Strong co-occurrence of HLA alleles, especially DR and DQ, made assigning TCR associations to individual alleles difficult. In vitro tests confirmed that a few of the cytomegalovirus-associated TCR beta chains recognize cytomegalovirus antigens. The earlier analysis of fewer than 750 of the donors excluded some 16 rarely observed V segments, including chromosome 9 orphons, because counts were too low. A later genetic analysis reported fewer N-insertions in productive TCRs among donors in an Asian-associated ancestry cluster than the approximately 700-donor mean. In a later analysis, most CMV-associated TCR beta chains were found to appear HLA-restricted, with HLA associations seemingly driven largely by CMV exposure. At a false discovery rate of 0.05, a later analysis linked around 17,000 TCR beta sequences to specific HLA alleles. Roughly uniform sequencing depth across donors was assumed in presence/absence analyses, although this assumption may not hold. The authors suggested that the approach could potentially be extended to other disease states and immunological phenotypes. Because some donors lacked HLA typing at each locus, the association tests relied only on the typed subset. A total of roughly 160 TCR beta chains were listed by the study as associated with cytomegalovirus. Several of the top co-occurrence clusters appeared to be linked to parvovirus B19, influenza, CMV and Epstein-Barr virus, according to a later analysis. For the cohort, immune exposure information was limited to CMV serostatus. Cytomegalovirus status was reported to be diagnosed by the classifier with high specificity and sensitivity in both the original and validation cohorts. In an earlier analysis of more than 450 of the donors, most TCR beta V segments were observed in productive rearrangements about 87% or about 30% of the time, broadly matching IMGT annotations. Correlated functional status among segregating V segments might be attributable to linkage disequilibrium, but an unknown experimental factor could not be ruled out. The cohort was sequenced for TCR beta chains only, and without alpha or paired-chain data the features that could be detected were limited. In a later analysis, HLA-associated TCR beta chains showed more clonal expansion and lower generation probabilities than non-associated chains that were equally common. A later genetic analysis associated a missense DCLRE1C variant with V-gene and J-gene trimming of TCR beta chains, and an independent cohort replicated the association. Most TCR sequences were seen in very few donors, while some public TCRs were found in many individuals. Because the 87-base-pair reads could not distinguish some IMGT-functional V segments, including TRBV6-2 and TRBV6-3, those segments were excluded.

Receptor libraries were prepared by the immunoSEQ multiplex PCR assay. The multiplex PCR relied on a mix of 60 forward primers for TCR Vbeta segments and 13 reverse primers for TCR Jbeta segments. Amplification of the CDR3 region of rearranged TCR beta genes was performed with a multiplex PCR assay on genomic DNA. The amplified TCR beta libraries were sequenced on the Illumina HiSeq System as 87-base-pair reads. On the study's bioinformatics: A later analysis tallied 70 million to 100 million unique TCR beta chains across the roughly 610 repertoires, and around 12 million of those chains were shared by two or more donors. A nearest-neighbor algorithm error-corrected the raw reads and collapsed the reads into unique sequences, merging closely related sequences to remove PCR and sequencing errors. CDR3 sequences were aligned to IMGT reference sequences to assign V, D and J gene segments. For a sequence to be retained, a match of at least six nucleotides was required to both a V gene segment and a J gene segment. Rearrangements were classified as productive when the CDR3 lacked stop codons and remained in frame with V and J, and all other rearrangements were classified as non-productive. CDR3 was defined by IMGT convention, running from the second conserved V-encoded cysteine to the conserved J-encoded phenylalanine. In an earlier analysis of approximately 590 of the donors, sequences lacking an unambiguous match to a single V gene segment were excluded. An earlier analysis of several hundred of the donors classified V segments as functional when productive rearrangements were above 56.7% and as segregating when the standard deviation between donors was above 5%. A statistical classification framework was developed to diagnose cytomegalovirus status using the catalog of TCR beta chain sequences. V and J gene assignment, in a later analysis, came from comparing TCR nucleotide sequences with IMGT/GENE-DB human TR gene sequences. In a later analysis, CDR3 sequences and most-parsimonious VDJ recombination scenarios were assigned using the TCRdist pipeline. In a later analysis, every TCR beta chain was defined by the combination of its CDR3 amino acid sequence and its V-gene family, and reads without a unique V-gene family were dropped. A later analysis removed roughly 590 highly shared, low-generation-probability nucleotide sequences to deal with suspected cross-contamination and a sequencing artifact. For each public chain, a later analysis derived a clonal expansion index from normalized ranks of inferred template counts within each repertoire. Generation probabilities in a later analysis came from a VDJ recombination model fitted to out-of-frame rearrangements, and those results were checked against IGoR. In a later analysis, TCR-TCR, TCR-HLA and TCR-CMV co-occurrence was scored with hypergeometric tests, and a repertoire-size bias correction was applied to TCR pairs. A later analysis estimated false discovery rates by permuting HLA or CMV assignments 20 times. In a later analysis, co-occurring TCRs were grouped with DBSCAN, and TCRdist sequence similarity was added when clustering was performed within HLA-allele-positive subsets. Repertoires with fewer than 30,000 or more than 120,000 public chains, plus five repertoires with anomalous nucleotide sharing, were excluded from co-occurrence clustering. TCRdb re-hosts the immuneACCESS table, in-frame sequences only. Its copies lack some clones; in the studies checked, an unresolved V gene accounts for under half of them, and the cause for the rest is not known. Clonal size and the V and J genes are those of that table, whereas D and trimming came from the DNA. The sample table shows approximately 140,000 clones, and around 77% are seen once. The ten largest clonotypes hold approximately 0.86% of the sample.

This clone was detected only a few times. Its antigen is still unknown. It has no much larger one-base neighbor in the sample; base qualities were not kept. The cohort was made up of approximately 700 healthy bone marrow donors. At the time of sampling, all cohort members were nominally healthy, though unrecorded immune exposures were likely present. The donor was CMV seronegative and belonged to the group of 320 or so seronegative cohort members. A peripheral blood sample was collected from each donor, and TCR beta sequencing was performed on peripheral blood mononuclear cells. Genomic DNA was extracted from the blood cell samples with the Qiagen DNeasy Blood Extraction Kit. V gives up 0 bases and J gives up 9 bases, and the segment between their germline ends measures 12 bases. From a lookup of the germline V gene, CDR1 and CDR2 are MNHEY and SVGAGI. The cysteine opens and the phenylalanine closes a CDR3 of 14 amino acids. CDR3 DNA is the only sequence kept; it has 42 bases, read in frame from the first base.

Sequenced: PBMCs. The sequence was obtained from an older woman in good health and CMV-seronegative. The chain was built from TRBV6-5 and TRBJ1-5, with the D gene call left open. The nucleotides read TGTGCCAGCAGTTACTCCGGTGATAGCCGGCCCCAGCATTTT. This sequence encodes CASSYSGDSRPQHF.